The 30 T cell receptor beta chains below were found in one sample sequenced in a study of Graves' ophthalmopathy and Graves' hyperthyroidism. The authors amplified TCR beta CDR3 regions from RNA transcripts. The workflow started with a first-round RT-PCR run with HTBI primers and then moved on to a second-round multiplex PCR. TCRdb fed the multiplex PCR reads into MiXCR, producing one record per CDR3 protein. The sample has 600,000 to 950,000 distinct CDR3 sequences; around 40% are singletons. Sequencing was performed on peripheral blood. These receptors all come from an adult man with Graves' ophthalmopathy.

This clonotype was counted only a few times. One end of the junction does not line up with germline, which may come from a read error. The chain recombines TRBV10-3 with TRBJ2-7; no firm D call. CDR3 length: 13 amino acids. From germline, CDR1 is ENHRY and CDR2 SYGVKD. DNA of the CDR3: TGTGCCAGCAGTTACGGAAAGTATGACGAGCAGTACTTC. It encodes CASSYGKYDEQYF.

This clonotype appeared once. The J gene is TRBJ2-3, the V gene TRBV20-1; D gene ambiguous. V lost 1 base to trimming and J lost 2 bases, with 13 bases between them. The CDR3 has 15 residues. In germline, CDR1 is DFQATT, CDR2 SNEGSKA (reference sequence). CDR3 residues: CSARGSGDPTDTQYF. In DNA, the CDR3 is TGCAGTGCTAGAGGGTCCGGCGACCCCACAGATACGCAGTATTTT.

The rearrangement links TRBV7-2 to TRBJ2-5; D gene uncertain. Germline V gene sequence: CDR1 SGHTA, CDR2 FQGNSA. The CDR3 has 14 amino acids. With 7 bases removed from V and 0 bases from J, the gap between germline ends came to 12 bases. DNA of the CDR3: TGTGCCAGCAACCCCTCGCGGAACCAAGAGACCCAGTACTTC. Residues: CASNPSRNQETQYF.

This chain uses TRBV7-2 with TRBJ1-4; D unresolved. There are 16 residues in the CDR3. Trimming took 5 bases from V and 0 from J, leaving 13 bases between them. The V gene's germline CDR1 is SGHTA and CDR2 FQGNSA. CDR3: CASSPAGVATNEKLFF. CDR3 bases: TGTGCCAGCAGCCCAGCGGGAGTTGCAACTAATGAAAAACTGTTTTTT.

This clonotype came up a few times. As DNA, the CDR3 is TGTGCCAGCAGTTACTTAGCACTTCGGGAGAACACTGAAGCTTTCTTT. It specifies CASSYLALRENTEAFF. V usage is TRBV6-6 and J usage is TRBJ1-1; D is uncertain. CDR3 length: 16 residues. V was pared by 1 base and J by 1 base, with 13 bases between. Germline V CDR1 and CDR2: MNHNY, SVGAGI (reference sequence).

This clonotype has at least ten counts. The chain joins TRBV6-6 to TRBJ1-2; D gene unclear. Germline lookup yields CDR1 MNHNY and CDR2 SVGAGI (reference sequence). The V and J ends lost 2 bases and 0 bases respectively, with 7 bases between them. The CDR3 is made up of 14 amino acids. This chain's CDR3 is CASSYSEPNYGYTF. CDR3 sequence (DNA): TGTGCCAGCAGTTACAGCGAACCTAACTATGGCTACACCTTC.

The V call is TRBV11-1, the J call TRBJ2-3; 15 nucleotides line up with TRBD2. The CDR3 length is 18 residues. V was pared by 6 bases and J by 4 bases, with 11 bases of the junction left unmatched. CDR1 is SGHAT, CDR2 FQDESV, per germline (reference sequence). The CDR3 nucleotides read TGTGCCAGCAGACCGGGACTAGCGGGAGGAAGAGGCGCAGATACGCAGTATTTT. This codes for CASRPGLAGGRGADTQYF. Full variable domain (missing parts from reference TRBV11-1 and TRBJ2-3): EAEVAQSPRYKITEKSQAVAFWCDPISGHATLYWYRQILGQGPELLVQFQDESVVDDSQLPKDRFSAERLKGVDSTLKIQPAELGDSAMYLCASRPGLAGGRGADTQYFGPGTRLTVL.

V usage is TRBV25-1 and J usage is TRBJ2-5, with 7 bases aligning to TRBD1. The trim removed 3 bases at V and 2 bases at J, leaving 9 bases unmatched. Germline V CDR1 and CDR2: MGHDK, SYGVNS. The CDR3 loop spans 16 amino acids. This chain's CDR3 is CASSDSAAGGQETQYF. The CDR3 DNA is TGTGCCAGCAGTGATTCCGCGGCAGGGGGACAAGAGACCCAGTACTTC.

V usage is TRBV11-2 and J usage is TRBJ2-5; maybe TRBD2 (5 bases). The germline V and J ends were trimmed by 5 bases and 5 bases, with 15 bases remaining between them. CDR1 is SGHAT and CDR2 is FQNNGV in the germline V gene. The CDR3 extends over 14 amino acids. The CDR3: CASSRGLAGETQYF. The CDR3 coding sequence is TGTGCCAGCAGCCGTGGACTGGCGGGTGAGACCCAGTACTTC.

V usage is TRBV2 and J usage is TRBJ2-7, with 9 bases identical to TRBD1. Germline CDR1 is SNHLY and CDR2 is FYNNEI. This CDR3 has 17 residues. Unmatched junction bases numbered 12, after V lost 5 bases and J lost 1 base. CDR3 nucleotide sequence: TGTGCCAGCAGTACGGTCTGGACAGGGGAAAAATCCTACGAGCAGTACTTC. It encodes CASSTVWTGEKSYEQYF.

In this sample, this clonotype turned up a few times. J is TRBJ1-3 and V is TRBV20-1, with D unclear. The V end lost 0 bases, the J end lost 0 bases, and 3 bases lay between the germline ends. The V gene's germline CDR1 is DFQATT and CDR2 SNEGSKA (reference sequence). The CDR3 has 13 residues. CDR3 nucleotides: TGCAGTGCTAGAGAAGACTCTGGAAACACCATATATTTT. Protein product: CSAREDSGNTIYF.

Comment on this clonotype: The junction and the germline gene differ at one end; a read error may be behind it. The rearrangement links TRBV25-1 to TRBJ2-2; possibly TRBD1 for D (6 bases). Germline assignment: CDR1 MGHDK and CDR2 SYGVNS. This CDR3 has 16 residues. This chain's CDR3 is CASSYPQGPKTGELFF. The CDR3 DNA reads TGTGCCAGCAGTTATCCACAGGGTCCAAAGACCGGAGAGCTGTTTTTT. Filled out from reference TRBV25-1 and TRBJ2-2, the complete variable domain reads EADIYQTPRYLVIGTGKKITLECSQTMGHDKMYWYQQDPGMELHLIHYSYGVNSTEKGDLSSESTVSRIRTEHFPLTLESARPSHTSQYLCASSYPQGPKTGELFFGEGSRLTVL.

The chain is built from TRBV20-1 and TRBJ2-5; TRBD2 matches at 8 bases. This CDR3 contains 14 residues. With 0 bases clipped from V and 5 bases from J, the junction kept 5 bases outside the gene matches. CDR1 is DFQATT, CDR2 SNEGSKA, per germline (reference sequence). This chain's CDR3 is CSAREASGHETQYF. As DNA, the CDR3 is TGCAGTGCTAGAGAGGCTAGCGGGCACGAGACCCAGTACTTC.

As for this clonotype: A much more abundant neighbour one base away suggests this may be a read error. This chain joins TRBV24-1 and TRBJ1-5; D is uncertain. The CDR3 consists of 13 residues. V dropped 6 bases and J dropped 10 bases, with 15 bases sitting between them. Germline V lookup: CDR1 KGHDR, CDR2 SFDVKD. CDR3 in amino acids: CATSYSRDLPQHF. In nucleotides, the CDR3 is TGTGCCACCAGTTACTCGCGAGATCTACCCCAGCATTTT.

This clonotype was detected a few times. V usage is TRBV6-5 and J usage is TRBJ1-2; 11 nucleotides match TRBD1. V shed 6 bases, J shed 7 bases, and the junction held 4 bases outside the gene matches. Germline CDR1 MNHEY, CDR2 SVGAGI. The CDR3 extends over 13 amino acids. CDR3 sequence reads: CASRDRGLTGYTF. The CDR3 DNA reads TGTGCCAGCAGGGACAGGGGGCTAACTGGCTACACCTTC.

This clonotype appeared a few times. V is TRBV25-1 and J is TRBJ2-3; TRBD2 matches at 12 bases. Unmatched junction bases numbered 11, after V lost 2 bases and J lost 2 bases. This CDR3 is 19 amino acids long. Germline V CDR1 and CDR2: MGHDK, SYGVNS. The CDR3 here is CASSEPSGRATKITDTQYF. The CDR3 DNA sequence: TGTGCCAGCAGTGAACCTAGCGGGAGGGCCACGAAGATCACAGATACGCAGTATTTT.

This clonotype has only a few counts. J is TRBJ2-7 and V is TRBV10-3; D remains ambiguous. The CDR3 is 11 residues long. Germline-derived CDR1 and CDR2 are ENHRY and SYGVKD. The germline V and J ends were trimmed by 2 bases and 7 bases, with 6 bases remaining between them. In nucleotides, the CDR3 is TGTGCCATCAGTGAGGGGTCAGAGCAGTACTTC. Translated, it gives CAISEGSEQYF.

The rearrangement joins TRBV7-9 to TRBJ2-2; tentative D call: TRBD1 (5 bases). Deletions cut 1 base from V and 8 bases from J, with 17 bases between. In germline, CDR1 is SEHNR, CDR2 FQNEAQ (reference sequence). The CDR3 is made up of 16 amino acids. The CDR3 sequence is CASSLGQIRIEGELFF. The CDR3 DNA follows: TGTGCCAGCAGCTTAGGACAGATCCGGATAGAAGGGGAGCTGTTTTTT.

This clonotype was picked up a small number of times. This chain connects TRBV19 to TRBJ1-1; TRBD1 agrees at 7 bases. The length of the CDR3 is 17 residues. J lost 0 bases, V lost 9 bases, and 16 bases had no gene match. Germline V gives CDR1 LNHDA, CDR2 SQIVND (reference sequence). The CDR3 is CASSAIPGTALNTEAFF. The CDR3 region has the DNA TGTGCCAGCAGCGCGATACCCGGGACAGCCCTGAACACTGAAGCTTTCTTT. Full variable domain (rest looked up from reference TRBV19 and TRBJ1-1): DGGITQSPKYLFRKEGQNVTLSCEQNLNHDAMYWYRQDPGQGLRLIYYSQIVNDFQKGDIAEGYSVSREKKESFPLTVTSAQKNPTAFYLCASSAIPGTALNTEAFFGQGTRLTVV.

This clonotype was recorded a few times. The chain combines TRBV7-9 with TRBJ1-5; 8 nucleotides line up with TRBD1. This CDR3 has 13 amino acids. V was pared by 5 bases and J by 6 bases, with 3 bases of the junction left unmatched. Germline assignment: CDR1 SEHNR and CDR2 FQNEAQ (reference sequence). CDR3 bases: TGTGCCAGCAGCCAGGGGGCCTCTCAGCCCCAGCATTTT. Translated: CASSQGASQPQHF.

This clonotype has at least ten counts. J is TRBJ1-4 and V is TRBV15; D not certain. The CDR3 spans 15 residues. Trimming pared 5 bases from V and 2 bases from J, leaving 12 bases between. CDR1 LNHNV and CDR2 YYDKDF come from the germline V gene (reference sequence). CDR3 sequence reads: CATSHGISTNEKLFF. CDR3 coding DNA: TGTGCCACCAGCCACGGAATCTCCACTAATGAAAAACTGTTTTTT.

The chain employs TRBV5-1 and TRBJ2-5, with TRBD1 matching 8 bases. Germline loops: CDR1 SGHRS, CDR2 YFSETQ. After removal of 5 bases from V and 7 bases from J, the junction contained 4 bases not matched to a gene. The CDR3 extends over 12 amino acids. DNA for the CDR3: TGCGCCAGCAGTTGGGGGACAGGGACCCAGTACTTC. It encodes CASSWGTGTQYF.

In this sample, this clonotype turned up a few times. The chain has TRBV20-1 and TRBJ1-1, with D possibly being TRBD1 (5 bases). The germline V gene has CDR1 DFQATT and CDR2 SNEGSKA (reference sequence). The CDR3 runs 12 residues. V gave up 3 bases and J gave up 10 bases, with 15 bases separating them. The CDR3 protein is CSASEGKLGAFF. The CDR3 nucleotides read TGCAGTGCTAGTGAGGGGAAACTGGGAGCTTTCTTT.

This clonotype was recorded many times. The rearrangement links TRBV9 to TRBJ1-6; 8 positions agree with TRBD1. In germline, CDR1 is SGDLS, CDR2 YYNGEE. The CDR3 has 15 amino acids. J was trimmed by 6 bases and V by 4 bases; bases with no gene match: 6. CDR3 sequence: CASSLDRGPNSPLHF. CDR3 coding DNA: TGTGCCAGCAGCTTAGACAGGGGTCCTAATTCACCCCTCCACTTT.

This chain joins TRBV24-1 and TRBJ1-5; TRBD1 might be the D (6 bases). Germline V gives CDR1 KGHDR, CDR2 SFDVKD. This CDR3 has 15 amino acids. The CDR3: CAGRDTSSGNQPQHF. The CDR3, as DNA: TGTGCTGGGAGGGACACTTCGTCCGGCAATCAGCCCCAGCATTTT.

The CDR3 DNA follows: TGCAGCGTTGCCCAGGGGGGGCCTGAAGCTTTCTTT. As protein: CSVAQGGPEAFF. The chain uses TRBV29-1 and TRBJ1-1, with 7 bases matching TRBD1. V was clipped by 4 bases and J by 6 bases; unmatched bases: 5. Per the germline V gene, CDR1 is SQVTM and CDR2 is ANQGSEA. CDR3 size: 12 residues.

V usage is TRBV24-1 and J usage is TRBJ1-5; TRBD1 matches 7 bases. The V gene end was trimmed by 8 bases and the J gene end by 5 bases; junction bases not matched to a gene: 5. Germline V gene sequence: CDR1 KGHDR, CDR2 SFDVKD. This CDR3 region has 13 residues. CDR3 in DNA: TGTGCCACCATAGGTACAGGGGATCAGCCCCAGCATTTT. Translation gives CATIGTGDQPQHF.

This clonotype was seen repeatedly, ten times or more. The CDR3 here is CASRQETQYF. As DNA, the CDR3 is TGTGCCAGCAGGCAAGAGACCCAGTACTTC. The chain links TRBV2 to TRBJ2-5; D not certain. Germline CDR1 and CDR2: SNHLY and FYNNEI. The CDR3 is 10 residues long. Trimming removed 6 bases from V and 2 bases from J, with 1 base in between.

CDR3 residues: CSVWWTGSGYTF. The CDR3 DNA reads as TGCAGCGTGTGGTGGACAGGGTCTGGCTACACCTTC. The chain has TRBV29-1 and TRBJ1-2; 8 bases map to TRBD1. With 6 bases clipped from V and 7 bases from J, the junction kept 7 bases outside the gene matches. This CDR3 has 12 residues. CDR1 is SQVTM, CDR2 ANQGSEA, per germline. Full variable domain (rest looked up from reference TRBV29-1 and TRBJ1-2): SAVISQKPSRDICQRGTSLTIQCQVDSQVTMMFWYRQQPGQSLTLIATANQGSEATYESGFVIDKFPISRPNLTFSTLTVSNMSPEDSSIYLCSVWWTGSGYTFGSGTRLTVV.

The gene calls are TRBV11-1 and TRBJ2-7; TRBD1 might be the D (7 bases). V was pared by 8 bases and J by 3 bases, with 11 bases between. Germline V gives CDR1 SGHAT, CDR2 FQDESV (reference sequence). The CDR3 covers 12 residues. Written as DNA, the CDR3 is TGTGCCAGCGGAGGGGGCGGCTACGAGCAGTACTTC. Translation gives CASGGGGYEQYF.